These T cell receptor beta chains were read from a single sample in a study of blood T cells in healthy people across ages. TCRdb independently ran MiXCR on the 5' RACE reads; one entry per CDR3 protein. This table has nearly 800,000 distinct CDR3 sequences, approximately 25% appearing once. The same sample was also studied in work on T cells of mothers and their children.

The sample was blood. Receptors were obtained from a boy aged 5-17 years in good health. Each CDR3 is given with its conserved first and last residue. A D gene is named only where the DNA matches it firmly. The size entry is marked missing in some rows and otherwise reads once, few, many or a size class.

V,J,D,size,CDR3,DNA
TRBV3-1,TRBJ2-7,NA,NA,CASSQDPGGGYEQYF,TGTGCCAGCAGCCAAGATCCCGGGGGAGGCTACGAGCAGTACTTC
TRBV25-1,TRBJ1-2,NA,NA,CASSESVSSYGYTF,TGTGCCAGCAGTGAATCGGTCAGTTCCTATGGCTACACCTTC
TRBV6-1,TRBJ2-3,NA,NA,CASSAPASIGTDTQYF,TGTGCCAGCAGTGCCCCCGCTTCAATTGGCACAGATACGCAGTATTTT
TRBV27,TRBJ2-5,NA,few,CASSLFPTGQETQYF,TGTGCCAGCAGTTTATTCCCGACAGGCCAAGAAACCCAGTACTTC
TRBV29-1,TRBJ1-1,NA,few,CSVEEGRDTEAFF,TGCAGCGTTGAAGAGGGGCGGGACACTGAAGCTTTCTTT
TRBV5-1,TRBJ1-1,TRBD1,few,CASSYTGDGTEAFF,TGCGCCAGCAGCTATACAGGGGACGGCACTGAAGCTTTCTTT
TRBV28,TRBJ2-1,TRBD1,few,CASRDRAPYNEQFF,TGTGCCAGCCGGGACAGGGCCCCCTACAATGAGCAGTTCTTC
TRBV27,TRBJ2-4,TRBD2,few,CASSPVAGVAKNIQYF,TGTGCCAGCAGTCCAGTAGCGGGGGTAGCCAAAAACATTCAGTACTTC
TRBV5-1,TRBJ2-5,NA,once,CASSLSISQETQYF,TGCGCCAGCAGCTTGTCGATCTCACAAGAGACCCAGTACTTC
TRBV10-3,TRBJ1-6,NA,NA,CAISEREGSYNSPLHF,TGTGCCATCAGTGAGCGTGAGGGATCCTATAATTCACCCCTCCACTTT
TRBV21-1,TRBJ2-7,NA,few,CASSNGPAGGCLEQYF,TGTGCCAGCAGCAATGGGCCCGCAGGGGGTTGCCTCGAGCAGTACTTC
TRBV9,TRBJ1-4,NA,NA,CASSRTVIGEKLFF,TGTGCCAGCAGCCGGACAGTTATAGGCGAAAAACTGTTTTTT
TRBV7-2,TRBJ2-5,NA,few,CASSIQQETQYF,TGTGCCAGCAGCATACAACAAGAGACCCAGTACTTC
TRBV6-5,TRBJ1-1,NA,few,CASRWTGGDTEAFF,TGTGCCAGCAGGTGGACGGGTGGGGACACTGAAGCTTTCTTT
TRBV27,TRBJ1-2,NA,NA,CASSLRRRANYGYTF,TGTGCCAGCAGTTTAAGACGAAGAGCTAACTATGGCTACACCTTC
TRBV3-1,TRBJ2-7,TRBD2,NA,CASSQAGGRAGEQYF,TGTGCCAGCAGCCAAGCGGGCGGGAGGGCCGGCGAGCAGTACTTC
TRBV28,TRBJ2-3,NA,NA,CASSFPGNGADTQYF,TGTGCCAGCAGTTTTCCAGGGAACGGGGCAGATACGCAGTATTTT
TRBV12-3/TRBV12-4,TRBJ2-1,TRBD2,few,CASSFASGVNEQFF,TGTGCCAGCAGTTTTGCTAGCGGGGTCAATGAGCAGTTCTTC
TRBV4-1,TRBJ1-6,NA,NA,CASSQVYYRSSYNSPLHF,TGCGCCAGCAGCCAGGTCTACTACAGGAGCTCCTATAATTCACCCCTCCACTTT
TRBV7-2,TRBJ2-3,NA,NA,CASSLGVTEAQYF,TGTGCCAGCAGCTTAGGTGTGACAGAAGCGCAGTATTTT
TRBV27,TRBJ2-7,TRBD1,NA,CASSRTGVKYEQYF,TGTGCCAGCAGTCGGACAGGGGTAAAGTACGAGCAGTACTTC
TRBV20-1,TRBJ1-2,TRBD1,NA,CSARTGGLGGYTF,TGCAGTGCTAGGACAGGGGGTTTGGGTGGCTACACCTTC
TRBV24-1,TRBJ2-2,TRBD2,few,CATSGGSGDYGELFF,TGTGCCACCAGTGGCGGGAGCGGAGATTACGGGGAGCTGTTTTTT
TRBV9,TRBJ2-7,NA,few,CASSAADRPDYEQYF,TGTGCCAGCAGCGCCGCGGACAGACCTGATTACGAGCAGTACTTC
TRBV28,TRBJ1-2,NA,NA,CAGSFGANYGYTF,TGTGCCGGCAGTTTCGGGGCTAACTATGGCTACACCTTC
TRBV7-2,TRBJ2-4,TRBD2,many,CASRPLAGEYNIQYF,TGTGCCAGCAGGCCCCTAGCGGGGGAGTACAACATTCAGTACTTC
TRBV28,TRBJ2-1,NA,NA,CASSRLGLSEQFF,TGTGCCAGCAGTCGATTAGGGCTCAGTGAGCAGTTCTTC
TRBV4-3,TRBJ2-5,NA,few,CASSQDLKGKETQYF,TGCGCCAGCAGCCAAGATCTAAAGGGGAAAGAGACCCAGTACTTC
TRBV9,TRBJ2-1,NA,few,CASSVGDTSPHEQFF,TGTGCCAGCAGCGTAGGGGACACCTCCCCCCATGAGCAGTTCTTC
TRBV25-1,TRBJ1-6,NA,NA,CASSEFPGTAFHF,TGTGCCAGCAGTGAATTCCCAGGGACGGCCTTCCACTTT
TRBV30,TRBJ1-1,TRBD1,NA,CAWSLQGVMNTEAFF,TGTGCCTGGAGTTTACAGGGGGTCATGAACACTGAAGCTTTCTTT
TRBV5-1,TRBJ2-1,TRBD1,few,CVSSSDRVGIGEQFF,TGCGTCAGCAGCTCGGACAGGGTGGGGATCGGTGAGCAGTTCTTC
TRBV12-3/TRBV12-4,TRBJ2-2,TRBD1,few,CASKTGDRELFF,TGTGCCAGCAAGACAGGGGATCGGGAGCTGTTTTTT
TRBV7-8,TRBJ2-1,TRBD2,NA,CASSPQSGNSYNEQFF,TGTGCCAGCAGCCCTCAAAGCGGGAACTCCTACAATGAGCAGTTCTTC
TRBV4-3,TRBJ1-2,NA,NA,CASSQGGGVNGGYGYTF,TGCGCCAGCAGCCAGGGGGGTGGGGTCAACGGCGGCTATGGCTACACCTTC
TRBV6-6,TRBJ1-5,NA,NA,CASSYESNQPQHF,TGTGCCAGCAGTTACGAAAGCAATCAGCCCCAGCATTTT
TRBV6-5,TRBJ1-4,NA,NA,CASSRLATNEKLFF,TGTGCCAGCAGTCGCCTTGCAACTAATGAAAAACTGTTTTTT
TRBV28,TRBJ2-7,NA,many,CASRGSSYEQYF,TGTGCCAGCAGGGGTAGCTCCTACGAGCAGTACTTC
TRBV6-5,TRBJ1-4,NA,few,CASSIHRRSEKLFF,TGTGCCAGCAGTATCCACAGGAGGAGTGAAAAACTGTTTTTT
TRBV5-6,TRBJ2-7,NA,few,CASSLGQREQYF,TGTGCCAGCAGCTTGGGCCAGAGGGAGCAGTACTTC
TRBV7-9,TRBJ1-3,NA,few,CASSPSPGLVDTIYF,TGTGCCAGCAGTCCATCGCCAGGGCTTGTGGACACCATATATTTT
TRBV2,TRBJ1-6,NA,NA,CASSDSGSLPLHF,TGTGCCAGCAGTGACTCAGGGTCTTTGCCCCTCCACTTT
TRBV7-9,TRBJ1-4,NA,few,CASSLETEKLFF,TGTGCCAGCAGCTTAGAGACTGAAAAACTGTTTTTT
TRBV27,TRBJ1-2,NA,NA,CASSWAGQGYGYTF,TGTGCCAGCAGTTGGGCAGGTCAAGGGTATGGCTACACCTTC
TRBV28,TRBJ2-1,NA,NA,CASSLPYRYNEQFF,TGTGCCAGCAGTTTACCTTACAGGTACAATGAGCAGTTCTTC
TRBV9,TRBJ1-1,NA,few,CASSPPSTEEAFF,TGTGCCAGCAGCCCACCTAGCACGGAAGAAGCTTTCTTT
TRBV10-3,TRBJ1-6,TRBD1,NA,CAISDRDRDNSPLHF,TGTGCCATCAGTGACCGGGACAGGGATAATTCACCCCTCCACTTT
TRBV9,TRBJ1-1,NA,few,CASSVGEGNTEAFF,TGTGCCAGCAGCGTAGGCGAGGGGAACACTGAAGCTTTCTTT
TRBV29-1,TRBJ1-1,NA,few,CSVEDRVGKTEAFF,TGCAGCGTTGAAGACCGGGTAGGGAAGACTGAAGCTTTCTTT
TRBV30,TRBJ2-5,NA,NA,CAWSAMGAVQETQYF,TGTGCCTGGAGCGCCATGGGGGCGGTCCAAGAGACCCAGTACTTC
TRBV27,TRBJ1-2,NA,NA,CASSSAGADHGYTF,TGTGCCAGCAGTTCGGCAGGGGCCGATCATGGCTACACCTTC